This T cell receptor beta chain was sequenced during a study of shared clonotypes between healthy human individuals. Trimming removed 1 base from V and 0 bases from J, with 11 bases in between. In germline, CDR1 is SGDLS, CDR2 YYNGEE. The CDR3 contains 15 residues. Clones were sequenced by immunoSEQ multiplex PCR, and TCRdb holds only the in-frame ones, with some missing. In the table there are roughly 590,000 clones, less than 97% of which are singletons. This clone is a singleton in its sample. Naive CD8 isolation took CD45RO-negative cells positively selected for CCR7 and excluded terminally differentiated effector memory CD45RA+ cells.

The chain has TRBV9 and TRBJ2-7; a weak D match, TRBD2 (5 bases). The sample taken for sequencing was naive CD8+ T cells sorted from blood. The source of this sequence is a woman aged 25 to 45 in good health. CDR3 sequence: CASSVSAASSYEQYF. As DNA, the CDR3 is TGTGCCAGCAGCGTATCAGCGGCAAGCTCCTACGAGCAGTACTTC.